The 30 T cell receptor beta chains reported below all come from one sample, sequenced in a study of T-cell memory formation after mild COVID-19. A single record per CDR3 protein comes from TCRdb applying MiXCR to the 5' RACE reads. Among some 120,000 distinct CDR3 sequences listed, about 15% were seen once. Sequencing used PBMCs or a T cell subset sorted from them (not recorded which). Receptors were obtained from a man in his late teens or twenties who had mild COVID-19 (a few samples of this study predate the infection). Cell type and time point are not known.

This rearrangement joins TRBV7-3 to TRBJ2-2; 7 bases match TRBD1. Germline CDR1 reads SGHTA; CDR2 reads FQGTGA. This CDR3 comprises 17 residues. J lost 4 bases, V lost 5 bases, and 13 bases had no gene match. CDR3 protein: CASSPRLGRDSTGELFF. DNA for the CDR3: TGTGCCAGCAGCCCCCGGCTCGGCAGGGACAGCACCGGGGAGCTGTTTTTT.

This clonotype has only a few counts. V is TRBV7-2 and J is TRBJ2-7; D call uncertain. The CDR3 length is 13 residues. Germline lookup yields CDR1 SGHTA and CDR2 FQGNSA. The V and J ends lost 2 bases and 3 bases respectively, with 8 bases between them. This chain's CDR3 is CASSLSHSYEQYV. The CDR3 coding sequence is TGTGCCAGCAGCTTATCCCACAGCTACGAGCAGTACGTC.

V is TRBV7-3 and J is TRBJ2-3; D uncertain. CDR3 length equals 14 residues. In germline, CDR1 is SGHTA, CDR2 FQGTGA. Trimming pared 4 bases from V and 4 bases from J, leaving 12 bases between. CDR3 bases: TGTGCCAGCAGCTCTGGCCTCGTAGCAGATACGCAGTATTTT. It is translated as CASSSGLVADTQYF.

The chain has TRBV29-1 and TRBJ1-1; unclear D gene. The CDR3 length is 14 residues. Germline CDR1 reads SQVTM; CDR2 reads ANQGSEA. V lost 1 base, J lost 0 bases, and 9 bases lay in between. CDR3 nucleotide sequence: TGCAGCGTTGAAGTTCTGGGAATGAACACTGAAGCTTTCTTT. It codes for CSVEVLGMNTEAFF.

This clonotype was detected only a few times. The V gene is TRBV5-1, the J gene TRBJ2-5; TRBD2 aligns across 7 bases. Germline CDR1 SGHRS, CDR2 YFSETQ. CDR3 length: 14 amino acids. The ends lost 3 bases at V and 4 bases at J; junction bases unmatched: 6. The CDR3 nucleotides read TGCGCCAGCAGCTCGGGAGGTCCGGGAGAGACCCAGTACTTC. Translation gives CASSSGGPGETQYF.

The chain joins TRBV2 to TRBJ1-1; D is uncertain. Trimming pared 2 bases from V and 10 bases from J, leaving 17 bases between. This CDR3 has 14 amino acids. CDR1 is SNHLY, CDR2 FYNNEI, per germline. CDR3 protein: CASSESGPALGAFF. DNA of the CDR3: TGTGCCAGCAGTGAATCCGGGCCAGCCTTGGGAGCTTTCTTT.

This clonotype has only a few counts. The J gene is TRBJ1-1, the V gene TRBV12-5; D might be TRBD1 (6 bases). CDR3 length: 16 amino acids. Germline V gene sequence: CDR1 LGHNT, CDR2 FRNRAP. V lost 7 bases and J lost 1, with 19 bases in between. Written as DNA, the CDR3 is TGTGCTAGTGCCACCGGGACAACTTTTAGGAACACTGAAGCTTTCTTT. Its translation is CASATGTTFRNTEAFF.

Written as DNA, the CDR3 is TGTGCCACCAGCGCCCGACAGGGCCTGTGGGGCTACACCTTC. Amino acids: CATSARQGLWGYTF. V is TRBV15 and J is TRBJ1-2; 7 bases fit TRBD1. The CDR3 extends over 14 amino acids. The germline V gene has CDR1 LNHNV and CDR2 YYDKDF (reference sequence). Trimming at V came to 5 bases and at J to 8 bases, leaving 11 bases not matched to a gene. Full variable domain (remainder filled in from reference TRBV15 and TRBJ1-2): DAMVIQNPRYQVTQFGKPVTLSCSQTLNHNVMYWYQQKSSQAPKLLFHYYDKDFNNEADTPDNFQSRRPNTSFCFLDIRSPGLGDTAMYLCATSARQGLWGYTFGSGTRLTVV.

This clonotype has only a few counts. The V gene is TRBV9, the J gene TRBJ2-3; TRBD1 is a possible D gene (5 bases). Between the trimmed V and J ends, which lost 1 base and 4 bases, there was a span of 10 bases. The germline V gene encodes CDR1 SGDLS and CDR2 YYNGEE. The CDR3 contains 14 residues. The CDR3, as DNA: TGTGCCAGCAGCGTAACTGGGGCCGCAGATACGCAGTATTTT. It specifies CASSVTGAADTQYF. The full variable domain, in which reference TRBV9 and TRBJ2-3 provide the parts outside the CDR3, is DSGVTQTPKHLITATGQRVTLRCSPRSGDLSVYWYQQSLDQGLQFLIQYYNGEERAKGNILERFSAQQFPDLHSELNLSSLELGDSALYFCASSVTGAADTQYFGPGTRLTVL.

This clonotype has only a few counts. This chain links TRBV6-2 or TRBV6-3 with TRBJ1-5, with D hard to call. Germline assignment: CDR1 MNHEY and CDR2 SVGEGT. V lost 6 bases and J lost 10, with 16 bases in between. This CDR3 comprises 13 residues. As DNA, the CDR3 is TGTGCCAGCAGCTTGGACTCTCTGAGACCCCAGCATTTT. Protein: CASSLDSLRPQHF.

The chain employs TRBV3-1 and TRBJ2-3; TRBD2 matches 10 bases. From germline, CDR1 is LGHDT and CDR2 YNNKEL (reference sequence). Unmatched junction bases numbered 9, after V lost 0 bases and J lost 0 bases. The CDR3 length is 19 residues. The CDR3 coding sequence is TGTGCCAGCAGCCAAGAGTTCCCTAGCGGGGGATCTAGCACAGATACGCAGTATTTT. It translates to CASSQEFPSGGSSTDTQYF.

This clonotype showed up just a few times. The rearrangement links TRBV7-6 to TRBJ2-3; TRBD2 matches 11 bases. The CDR3 is made up of 16 amino acids. CDR1 is SGHVS and CDR2 is FNYEAQ in the germline V gene. The J segment lost 0 bases and the V segment lost 5 bases, leaving 4 bases of the junction unmatched. CDR3 in amino acids: CASSPRTSGSTDTQYF. The CDR3 DNA reads as TGTGCCAGCAGCCCCCGGACTAGCGGGAGCACAGATACGCAGTATTTT.

This clonotype was detected a few times. The chain has TRBV9 and TRBJ2-3; 13 bases are a match to TRBD2. The CDR3 sequence is 15 residues long. V was clipped by 0 bases and J by 6 bases; unmatched bases: 1. CDR1 is SGDLS and CDR2 is YYNGEE in the germline V gene. CDR3 sequence (DNA): TGTGCCAGCAGCGTAGCGACTAGCGGGGGGGATACGCAGTATTTT. As protein: CASSVATSGGDTQYF.

The chain couples TRBV2 to TRBJ2-3, with D possibly TRBD1 on 5 matching bases. In germline, CDR1 is SNHLY, CDR2 FYNNEI. The CDR3 is 12 residues long. V was pared by 7 bases and J by 12 bases, with 17 bases between. As DNA, the CDR3 is TGTGCCAGCAACAGACAGACCCAGGATCAGTATTTT. It yields the protein CASNRQTQDQYF.

The chain uses TRBV6-6 and TRBJ1-1; D perhaps matches TRBD1 (5 bases). V was cut by 0 bases and J by 1 base, with 6 bases left in between. The CDR3 is 14 residues long. The germline CDR1 and CDR2 sequences are MNHNY and SVGAGI (reference sequence). This CDR3 reads CASSYSTANTEAFF. The CDR3 DNA reads as TGTGCCAGCAGTTACTCGACAGCGAACACTGAAGCTTTCTTT.

This chain uses TRBV6-5 with TRBJ2-1; 9 bases line up with TRBD2. Germline V gene data show CDR1 as MNHEY and CDR2 as SVGAGI. This CDR3 spans 16 amino acids. The J segment lost 8 bases and the V segment lost 4 bases, leaving 12 bases of the junction unmatched. The CDR3 here is CASSSSPSGETYEQFF. The DNA for the CDR3 is TGTGCCAGCAGTTCCTCTCCTAGCGGGGAGACCTATGAGCAGTTCTTC.

To note about this clonotype: At one boundary the junction diverges from the germline segment, which might be a read error. The CDR3 nucleotides read TGCGCCAGCAGGAGCCTCACACGCAACACTGAGGCTTTCTTT. Amino acid sequence: CASRSLTRNTEAFF. V gene TRBV4-1 combines with J gene TRBJ1-1; D unclear. This CDR3 contains 14 residues. Germline V lookup: CDR1 MGHRA, CDR2 YSYEKL.

This clonotype has more than one count but fewer than ten. The V call is TRBV5-5, the J call TRBJ2-5; 9 bases are shared with TRBD1. Germline values: CDR1 SGHKS, CDR2 YYEKEE (reference sequence). This CDR3 has 14 amino acids. V gave up 4 bases and J gave up 5 bases; unmatched junction bases: 6. Here the CDR3 DNA reads TGTGCCAGCAGCGGTACAGGGGGCTTGGAGACCCAGTACTTC. It is translated as CASSGTGGLETQYF.

This clonotype has at least ten counts. The chain is built from TRBV7-2 and TRBJ2-1; 9 nucleotides align to TRBD1. CDR3 size: 17 residues. Per germline, CDR1 SGHTA and CDR2 FQGNSA. After removal of 5 bases from V and 6 bases from J, the junction contained 14 bases not matched to a gene. This CDR3 reads CASSTQSGTGIRNEQFF. The CDR3 DNA is TGTGCCAGCAGCACTCAATCCGGGACAGGGATCCGCAATGAGCAGTTCTTC.

The sample holds a few counts of this clonotype. J is TRBJ2-1 and V is TRBV7-2, with 8 positions matching TRBD2. Trimming at V came to 1 base and at J to 8 bases, leaving 7 bases not matched to a gene. The CDR3 loop spans 15 amino acids. Germline values: CDR1 SGHTA, CDR2 FQGNSA. The CDR3 region has the DNA TGTGCCAGCAGCTTAGGTCGGGGGGGACCCCATGAGCAGTTCTTC. It codes for CASSLGRGGPHEQFF.

To note about this clonotype: This may arise from a read error, as a much more abundant clone is one base away. The chain employs TRBV5-1 and TRBJ2-4; maybe TRBD2 (6 bases). Trimming stripped 5 bases from V and 3 bases from J, with 15 bases between. The V gene's germline CDR1 is SGHRS and CDR2 YFSETQ. CDR3 size: 15 residues. CDR3 DNA sequence: TGCGCCAGCAGTTCCGGAATCGGGGGCAAAAACATTCAGTACTTC. This translates into CASSSGIGGKNIQYF.

The rearrangement uses TRBV25-1 and TRBJ2-3, with TRBD1 identical over 7 bases. CDR3 size: 16 residues. Trimming removed 3 bases from V and 8 bases from J; junction bases left unmatched: 14. CDR1 is MGHDK, CDR2 SYGVNS, per germline. CDR3 region: CASSDPPGQAGGTQYF. DNA for the CDR3: TGTGCCAGCAGTGACCCCCCCGGACAGGCGGGCGGTACGCAGTATTTT.

This clonotype was detected a few times. The genes are TRBV7-3 and TRBJ1-2; D unclear. Per the germline V gene, CDR1 is SGHTA and CDR2 is FQGTGA. Trimming cost V 3 bases and J 2 bases, with 7 bases left between them. CDR3 length: 13 residues. As DNA, the CDR3 is TGTGCCAGCAGCTTCAGTGTAAACTATGGCTACACCTTC. Amino acid sequence: CASSFSVNYGYTF.

The V gene is TRBV24-1, the J gene TRBJ2-5, with 14 bases that match TRBD2. J gave up 5 bases and V 9 bases, and 7 bases lay outside the gene matches. Germline CDR1 is KGHDR and CDR2 is SFDVKD. This CDR3 has 15 residues. Here the CDR3 reads CATEGTSGGRETQYF. CDR3 nucleotides: TGTGCCACCGAAGGGACTAGCGGGGGCCGGGAGACCCAGTACTTC.

This chain connects TRBV7-3 to TRBJ2-3; D remains ambiguous. CDR1 is SGHTA and CDR2 is FQGTGA in the germline V gene. Between the trimmed V and J ends, which lost 5 bases and 3 bases, there was a span of 15 bases. The CDR3 has 15 amino acids. The CDR3 DNA is TGTGCCAGCAGCGTGGGGATGATCGGGACAGATACGCAGTATTTT. It translates to CASSVGMIGTDTQYF.

The sample holds a few counts of this clonotype. The chain has TRBV5-1 and TRBJ2-1, with D possibly called TRBD1 or TRBD2 (5 bases each). Germline loops: CDR1 SGHRS, CDR2 YFSETQ. V lost 4 bases to trimming and J lost 0 bases, with 14 bases between them. CDR3 length: 16 amino acids. The CDR3 DNA is TGCGCCAGCAGCCCCGCTGGGACGGTCTCCTACAATGAGCAGTTCTTC. This codes for CASSPAGTVSYNEQFF.

In its sample, this clonotype was seen many times. V gene TRBV4-2 combines with J gene TRBJ2-1; 7 bases fit TRBD1. The junction had 12 bases not matched to a gene; V was cut back by 5 bases and J by 8 bases. Germline V gene data show CDR1 as LGHNA and CDR2 as YNFKEQ. The CDR3 is 15 amino acids. The CDR3 DNA reads TGTGCCAGCAGCGTTAGGACAGGCCCACACGATGAGCAGTTCTTC. It is translated as CASSVRTGPHDEQFF.

This clonotype was seen more than once but under ten times. The chain joins TRBV3-1 to TRBJ2-3, with 8 bases identical to TRBD1. The J segment lost 8 bases and the V segment lost 6 bases, leaving 4 bases of the junction unmatched. The CDR3 totals 12 residues. Germline V CDR1 and CDR2: LGHDT, YNNKEL (reference sequence). The CDR3 DNA sequence: TGTGCCAGCAGTTATGACAGGGGTACGCAGTATTTT. Translating it yields CASSYDRGTQYF.

This clonotype was seen a few times. The V call is TRBV29-1, the J call TRBJ2-1, with 8 bases lining up with TRBD2. CDR1 is SQVTM and CDR2 is ANQGSEA in the germline V gene. The CDR3 consists of 13 residues. Trimming at V came to 8 bases and at J to 1 base, leaving 4 bases not matched to a gene. The CDR3 reads CSFKRGSYNEQFF. Written as DNA, the CDR3 is TGCAGCTTTAAGCGGGGGTCCTACAATGAGCAGTTCTTC.

The rearrangement uses TRBV19 and TRBJ2-5; D not resolved. The CDR3 is 13 residues long. The V gene lost 3 bases and the J gene lost 5 bases, with 10 bases spanning the gap. CDR1 and CDR2 from the germline V gene are LNHDA and SQIVND (reference sequence). The CDR3 DNA follows: TGTGCCAGTAGTATTGGTGGGATTGAGACCCAGTACTTC. This sequence encodes CASSIGGIETQYF. Together with reference TRBV19 and TRBJ2-5, the CDR3 gives the full variable domain: DGGITQSPKYLFRKEGQNVTLSCEQNLNHDAMYWYRQDPGQGLRLIYYSQIVNDFQKGDIAEGYSVSREKKESFPLTVTSAQKNPTAFYLCASSIGGIETQYFGPGTRLLVL.